The 22 T cell receptor beta chains below all came from one sample that was sequenced in a study of T cell responses to AZD1222 COVID-19 vaccine. Assay: immunoSEQ multiplex PCR; the TCRdb copy retains only in-frame clones and omits some. The sample holds 130,000 to 150,000 clones, 82% seen once. The specimen was peripheral blood, collected on day 0 of MenACWY control vaccination. The receptors derive from an adult in good health.

J is TRBJ1-4 and V is TRBV11-2; no clear D gene. The germline V gene has CDR1 SGHAT and CDR2 FQNNGV. The CDR3 has 13 amino acids. V lost 8 bases to trimming and J lost 3 bases, with 10 bases between them. For the CDR3, the DNA is TGTGCCAGCCGACTTCTTTCTAATGAAAAACTGTTTTTT. Encoded protein: CASRLLSNEKLFF.

This clone turned up a few times. The chain combines TRBV12-3 or TRBV12-4 with TRBJ1-1; D is possibly TRBD1 (6 bases). This CDR3 has 12 residues. V dropped 4 bases and J dropped 7 bases, with 10 bases sitting between them. This CDR3 reads CASSWTALEAFF. The DNA for the CDR3 is TGTGCCAGCAGTTGGACAGCCCTTGAAGCTTTCTTT.

The DNA for the CDR3 is TGTGCCAGCAGCTCCAGGGGGGGCGCTAACTATGGCTACACCTTC. Translation gives CASSSRGGANYGYTF. The gene calls are TRBV13 and TRBJ1-2, with 7 nucleotides matching TRBD1. The germline V gene has CDR1 PRHDT and CDR2 FYEKMQ (reference sequence). V lost 4 bases to trimming and J lost 0 bases; unmatched junction nucleotides: 5. The CDR3 is 15 amino acids.

The chain combines TRBV7-3 with TRBJ1-3; unclear D gene. Germline loops: CDR1 SGHTA, CDR2 FQGTGA. There are 14 residues in the CDR3. The V end lost 0 bases, the J end lost 2 bases, and 5 bases lay between the germline ends. For the CDR3, the DNA is TGTGCCAGCAGCTTAACGTCGACTGGAAACACCATATATTTT. This gives the protein CASSLTSTGNTIYF.

This CDR3 is CASSETTAQGARQYF. For the CDR3, the DNA is TGTGCCAGCAGCGAGACAACCGCACAGGGGGCGCGGCAGTATTTT. The V gene is TRBV11-2, the J gene TRBJ2-3; 9 nucleotides match TRBD1. The CDR3 has 15 residues. Germline loops: CDR1 SGHAT, CDR2 FQNNGV. V lost 5 bases and J lost 11; bases outside the gene matches: 14. Based on the CDR3 plus reference TRBV11-2 and TRBJ2-3, the full variable domain is EAGVAQSPRYKIIEKRQSVAFWCNPISGHATLYWYQQILGQGPKLLIQFQNNGVVDDSQLPKDRFSAERLKGVDSTLKIQPAKLEDSAVYLCASSETTAQGARQYFGPGTRLTVL.

V is TRBV6-6 and J is TRBJ2-2; D perhaps matches TRBD2 (6 bases). CDR1 and CDR2 (germline): MNHNY, SVGAGI (reference sequence). CDR3 length: 15 residues. Trimming took off 1 base at V and 6 bases at J, with 12 bases between the two ends. Here the CDR3 reads CASSYLGTSSGELFF. Written as DNA, the CDR3 is TGTGCCAGCAGTTACTTAGGGACTTCCTCCGGGGAGCTGTTTTTT.

The chain has TRBV10-3 and TRBJ2-7; 7 bases fit TRBD1. From germline, CDR1 is ENHRY and CDR2 SYGVKD. The CDR3 has 14 amino acids. With 3 bases clipped from V and 5 bases from J, the junction kept 7 bases outside the gene matches. The CDR3 DNA sequence: TGTGCCATCAGTGACTTACAGGGGCTCCACGAGCAGTACTTC. Translating it yields CAISDLQGLHEQYF.

This clone is large in the sample. The V gene is TRBV25-1, the J gene TRBJ1-1; D not certain. V lost 8 bases, J lost 5 bases, and 18 bases lay in between. This CDR3 contains 14 residues. Germline CDR1 is MGHDK and CDR2 is SYGVNS. CDR3 DNA sequence: TGTGCCAGCGAACCTCTCCGGCTGGGAACTGAAGCTTTCTTT. It is translated as CASEPLRLGTEAFF.

The CDR3 DNA is TGTGCCAGCAGCCTGAGGCAGGGCGACACCGGGGAGCTGTTTTTT. Amino acids: CASSLRQGDTGELFF. The chain recombines TRBV3-1 (or the pseudogene TRBV3-2) with TRBJ2-2; maybe TRBD1 (5 bases). Between the trimmed V and J ends, which lost 4 bases and 3 bases, there was a span of 12 bases. Looked up from germline, CDR1 is LGHDT and CDR2 is YNNKEL (reference sequence). The CDR3 is 15 residues long.

The chain joins TRBV6-5 to TRBJ1-3, with D tentatively TRBD1 (5 bases). Between the trimmed V and J ends, which lost 7 bases and 4 bases, there was a span of 11 bases. CDR1 is MNHEY and CDR2 is SVGAGI in the germline V gene. CDR3 size: 13 residues. The CDR3 spells CASTGGGGNTIYF. The DNA of the CDR3 is TGTGCCAGCACGGGTGGGGGGGGAAACACCATATATTTT.

The chain is built from TRBV10-3 and TRBJ1-3; 8 bases map to TRBD1. The germline gives CDR1 ENHRY, CDR2 SYGVKD. The CDR3 loop spans 14 amino acids. Trimming removed 10 bases from V and 6 bases from J; junction bases left unmatched: 11. CDR3 residues: CATRTGLLLNTIYF. In nucleotides, the CDR3 is TGTGCCACCAGGACAGGGCTCCTCCTAAACACCATATATTTT.

The rearrangement uses TRBV4-1 and TRBJ1-1; D ambiguous. This CDR3 spans 15 amino acids. Trimming took off 0 bases at V and 7 bases at J, with 15 bases between the two ends. In germline, CDR1 is MGHRA, CDR2 YSYEKL. In nucleotides, the CDR3 is TGCGCCAGCAGCCAAGATCATCTTGGACTTTTTGAAGCTTTCTTT. Translated, it gives CASSQDHLGLFEAFF.

This rearrangement joins TRBV15 to TRBJ1-6; TRBD1 might be the D (5 bases). The CDR3 extends over 15 amino acids. Trimming stripped 0 bases from V and 9 bases from J, with 12 bases between. The germline gives CDR1 LNHNV, CDR2 YYDKDF (reference sequence). Written as DNA, the CDR3 is TGTGCCACCAGCAGAGATCGGCAGGGAATTTCACCCCTCCACTTT. Translation gives CATSRDRQGISPLHF.

This chain uses TRBV13 with TRBJ2-3; unclear D gene. Germline assignment: CDR1 PRHDT and CDR2 FYEKMQ (reference sequence). CDR3 length: 13 residues. Trimming left V 8 bases short and J 7 bases short, with 16 bases between. DNA for the CDR3: TGTGCCAGCCTTCCATCTTGGGGAAATACGCAGTATTTT. Translation: CASLPSWGNTQYF.

This sequence joins TRBV11-3 and TRBJ1-2; TRBD1 might be the D (6 bases). Trimming left V 0 bases short and J 7 bases short, with 15 bases between. The CDR3 length is 15 residues. CDR1 and CDR2 (germline): SGHNT, YENEEA. CDR3 sequence: CASSLDPWGAGGYTF. CDR3 nucleotide sequence: TGTGCCAGCAGCTTAGACCCTTGGGGGGCGGGTGGCTACACCTTC.

V is TRBV5-4 and J is TRBJ2-7, with no clear D. From germline, CDR1 is SGHNT and CDR2 YYREEE (reference sequence). V was clipped by 4 bases and J by 2 bases, with 13 bases between them. The CDR3 covers 14 residues. CDR3 region: CASSQNNGAYEQYF. The DNA for the CDR3 is TGTGCCAGCAGCCAAAATAATGGGGCCTACGAGCAGTACTTC.

V usage is TRBV6-5 and J usage is TRBJ1-4; TRBD1 is a possible D gene (6 bases). Germline CDR1 is MNHEY and CDR2 is SVGAGI. V dropped 6 bases and J dropped 7 bases, with 18 bases sitting between them. The CDR3 loop spans 15 amino acids. The CDR3 region has the DNA TGTGCCAGCAGCCTCGTGGGGGGGCGCGTTGAAAAACTGTTTTTT. This translates into CASSLVGGRVEKLFF.

CDR3 nucleotide sequence: TGTGCCAGCAGTTACGGTGGGGAAGGAGGCTCTGGAAACACCATATATTTT. Translated, it gives CASSYGGEGGSGNTIYF. The V call is TRBV6-2 or TRBV6-3, the J call TRBJ1-3; D is unclear. V gave up 2 bases and J gave up 0 bases, with 14 bases separating them. From germline, CDR1 is MNHEY and CDR2 SVGEGT. CDR3 length: 17 residues.

The V call is TRBV6-6, the J call TRBJ2-1, with D possibly being TRBD1 or TRBD2 (7 bases each). The CDR3 totals 15 residues. V lost 6 bases and J lost 9, with 21 bases in between. The germline CDR1 and CDR2 sequences are MNHNY and SVGAGI (reference sequence). CDR3 nucleotide sequence: TGTGCCAGCAGCAATGCGGGGGCGCAGGGGGGTGAGCAGTTCTTC. This gives the protein CASSNAGAQGGEQFF.

The rearrangement joins TRBV15 to TRBJ1-2; TRBD1 matches 7 bases. V shed 5 bases, J shed 0 bases, and the junction held 6 bases outside the gene matches. CDR1 and CDR2 (germline): LNHNV, YYDKDF (reference sequence). This CDR3 is built from 15 residues. In nucleotides, the CDR3 is TGTGCCACCAGCGAAGGGGGCTTAGCTAACTATGGCTACACCTTC. This encodes CATSEGGLANYGYTF.

This clone was detected only a few times. The V call is TRBV7-9, the J call TRBJ2-7; TRBD1 agrees at 7 bases. The length of the CDR3 is 15 residues. Germline V CDR1 and CDR2: SEHNR, FQNEAQ (reference sequence). V lost 6 bases to trimming and J lost 3 bases; unmatched junction nucleotides: 11. The CDR3 sequence: CASSHGTELVYEQYF. Here the CDR3 DNA reads TGTGCCAGCAGTCATGGGACAGAACTAGTCTACGAGCAGTACTTC.

The V and J genes are TRBV5-1 and TRBJ1-2, with 8 bases aligning to TRBD1. Trimming at V came to 4 bases and at J to 8 bases, leaving 7 bases not matched to a gene. CDR3 length: 13 amino acids. Germline V gives CDR1 SGHRS, CDR2 YFSETQ. The DNA of the CDR3 is TGCGCCAGCAGCGACGACAGGGGATGGGGCTACACCTTC. Its protein product is CASSDDRGWGYTF.